These 16 T cell receptor beta chains originate from one sample sequenced in a study of blood T cells in healthy people across ages. Primed by a sample-barcoded 5' primer and a J-beta primer mix, a second PCR proceeded for about 7 to 12 cycles. MiXCR was run by TCRdb on the 5' RACE reads, yielding one entry per CDR3 protein. The sample carries just over 1 million distinct CDR3 sequences, under 55% recorded once. Sequencing was performed on blood. These receptors all stem from a woman in her sixties in good health.

This rearrangement joins TRBV20-1 to TRBJ2-5; 8 bases are a match to TRBD1. Losses at the gene ends were 5 bases for V and 1 base for J; bases not matched to a gene: 6. The CDR3 covers 14 residues. Germline CDR1 DFQATT, CDR2 SNEGSKA (reference sequence). CDR3 loop: CSAGTGGSQETQYF. The CDR3 DNA is TGCAGTGCTGGAACAGGGGGGTCCCAAGAGACCCAGTACTTC.

The chain uses TRBV28 and TRBJ2-7; 9 positions agree with TRBD1. The trim removed 5 bases at V and 0 bases at J, leaving 8 bases unmatched. Per germline, CDR1 MDHEN and CDR2 SYDVKM. The CDR3 is made up of 16 amino acids. The CDR3 sequence is CASSPAGTGSSYEQYF. CDR3 DNA sequence: TGTGCCAGCAGTCCCGCCGGGACAGGGTCCTCCTACGAGCAGTACTTC.

In this sample, this clonotype turned up a few times. The chain joins TRBV7-2 to TRBJ1-2, with D maybe TRBD1 (5 bases). CDR1 is SGHTA, CDR2 FQGNSA, per germline. This CDR3 is 13 amino acids long. V shed 1 base and J shed 8 bases, with 11 bases lying between them. The CDR3 loop reads CASSLDAGFGYTF. The CDR3 DNA reads as TGTGCCAGCAGCTTAGACGCAGGGTTCGGCTACACCTTC.

The chain is built from TRBV7-9 and TRBJ2-1, with TRBD2 matching 11 bases. V lost 1 base, J lost 7 bases, and 3 bases stayed unmatched. The germline CDR1 and CDR2 sequences are SEHNR and FQNEAQ (reference sequence). This CDR3 comprises 15 residues. The CDR3 loop is CASSLVAGGKNEQFF. The DNA of the CDR3 is TGTGCCAGCAGCTTAGTAGCGGGAGGGAAAAATGAGCAGTTCTTC.

The chain is built from TRBV30 and TRBJ1-1, with 8 positions matching TRBD1. Losses at the gene ends were 5 bases for V and 12 bases for J; bases not matched to a gene: 8. This CDR3 has 11 amino acids. Germline V gene lookup returns CDR1 GTSNPN and CDR2 SVGIG (reference sequence). CDR3 protein: CAWGGDRPTFF. The DNA for the CDR3 is TGTGCCTGGGGAGGGGACAGGCCGACTTTCTTT.

The chain combines TRBV11-2 with TRBJ2-7, with TRBD1 matching over 9 bases. The ends lost 5 bases at V and 4 bases at J; junction bases unmatched: 15. Germline V gives CDR1 SGHAT, CDR2 FQNNGV. This CDR3 is 17 amino acids long. The CDR3 spells CASSLVGNGTGLYEQYF. The CDR3 DNA sequence: TGTGCCAGCAGCCTAGTTGGGAATGGGACAGGGCTGTACGAGCAGTACTTC.

This chain links TRBV15 with TRBJ2-3; D remains ambiguous. The CDR3 spans 14 residues. Germline CDR1 and CDR2: LNHNV and YYDKDF (reference sequence). V was trimmed by 5 bases and J by 3 bases, leaving 12 bases between them. CDR3 loop: CATSATLGTDTQYF. In nucleotides, the CDR3 is TGTGCCACCAGCGCAACTCTAGGGACAGATACGCAGTATTTT.

This chain uses TRBV7-8 with TRBJ1-4, with 8 positions matching TRBD1. V shed 5 bases, J shed 6 bases, and the junction held 14 bases outside the gene matches. This CDR3 spans 17 amino acids. The V gene's germline CDR1 is SGHVS and CDR2 FQNEAQ. CDR3 bases: TGTGCCAGCAGCCCCAAGTTGGCGCAGGGGGCGCATGAAAAACTGTTTTTT. Encoded protein: CASSPKLAQGAHEKLFF.

This clonotype was recorded at least ten times. The chain couples TRBV12-3 or TRBV12-4 to TRBJ2-7; D remains unclear. This CDR3 is 14 amino acids long. Trimming cost V 5 bases and J 4 bases, with 15 bases left between them. The chain's CDR3 is CASSTASLGYEQYF. CDR3 DNA: TGTGCCAGCAGTACAGCTTCCCTTGGGTACGAGCAGTACTTC.

This chain links TRBV10-3 with TRBJ2-1, with 12 positions matching TRBD2. Germline V gene lookup returns CDR1 ENHRY and CDR2 SYGVKD. V dropped 8 bases and J dropped 10; count of bases not matched to a gene: 6. This CDR3 comprises 13 residues. CDR3 DNA: TGTGCCATCCGGGCTAGCGGGGGGGGGGAGCAGTTCTTC. Translated, it gives CAIRASGGGEQFF.

The chain is built from TRBV7-6 and TRBJ2-3; tentative D call: TRBD2 (6 bases). Germline lookup yields CDR1 SGHVS and CDR2 FNYEAQ. The CDR3 spans 19 residues. The V and J ends lost 1 base and 2 bases respectively, with 22 bases between them. DNA for the CDR3: TGTGCCAGCAGCTTAGAAGTGCAGCGCGGGAACCCTTTCACAGATACGCAGTATTTT. Its translation: CASSLEVQRGNPFTDTQYF.

The V call is TRBV10-3, the J call TRBJ1-1; D may be TRBD1 (6 bases). CDR1 is ENHRY, CDR2 SYGVKD, per germline. This CDR3 region has 15 residues. V was shortened by 4 bases and J by 1 base, with 13 bases between the two germline ends. The CDR3 DNA sequence: TGTGCCATCAGTGGCGACAGGCTCACGAACACTGAAGCTTTCTTT. Residues: CAISGDRLTNTEAFF.

V usage is TRBV20-1 and J usage is TRBJ2-5, with a weak D call TRBD2 (6 bases). The end of the DNA aligns better with TRBJ2-4, so the J call may be wrong. Germline V gene data show CDR1 as DFQATT and CDR2 as SNEGSKA (reference sequence). The CDR3 totals 12 residues. The DNA for the CDR3 is TGCAGTGCTAGAGATAGACTAGTCATTCAGTACTTC. This encodes CSARDRLVIQYF.

The J gene is TRBJ2-5, the V gene TRBV5-1; D possibly corresponds to TRBD1 (6 bases). The germline gives CDR1 SGHRS, CDR2 YFSETQ. The V end was cut by 3 bases, the J end by 7 bases, with 13 bases between. The length of the CDR3 is 13 residues. The CDR3 bases are TGCGCCAGCAGCTCGGGGACAATGGGGACCCAGTACTTC. It yields the protein CASSSGTMGTQYF.

Worth noting for this clonotype: One end of the junction fails to match germline, which may point to a read error. The V gene is TRBV9, the J gene TRBJ2-1; TRBD2 might be the D (5 bases). The CDR3 totals 14 residues. From germline, CDR1 is SGDLS and CDR2 YYNGEE. CDR3 nucleotides: TGTGCCAGCAGCGAGCGGACTTCCTACAATGAGCGGTACTTC. It specifies CASSERTSYNERYF.

V and J are TRBV27 and TRBJ2-1; 10 nucleotides align to TRBD2. The CDR3 has 14 residues. CDR1 is MNHEY and CDR2 is SMNVEV in the germline V gene (reference sequence). With 3 bases clipped from V and 8 bases from J, the junction kept 4 bases outside the gene matches. For the CDR3, the DNA is TGTGCCAGCAGTTTCCTAGCGGGAGTGGATGAGCAGTTCTTC. It yields the protein CASSFLAGVDEQFF.